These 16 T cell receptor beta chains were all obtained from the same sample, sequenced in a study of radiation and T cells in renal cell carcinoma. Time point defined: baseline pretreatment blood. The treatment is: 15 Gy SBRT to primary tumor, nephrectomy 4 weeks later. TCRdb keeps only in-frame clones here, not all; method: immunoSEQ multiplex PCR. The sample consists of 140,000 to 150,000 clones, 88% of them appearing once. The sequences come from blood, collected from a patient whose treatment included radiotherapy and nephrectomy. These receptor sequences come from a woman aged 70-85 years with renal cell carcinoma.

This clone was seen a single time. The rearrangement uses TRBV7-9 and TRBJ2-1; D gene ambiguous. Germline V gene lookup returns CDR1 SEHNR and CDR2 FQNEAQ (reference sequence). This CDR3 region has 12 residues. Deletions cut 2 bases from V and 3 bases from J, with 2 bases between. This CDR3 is CASSLRYNEQFF. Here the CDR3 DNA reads TGTGCCAGCAGCTTACGCTACAATGAGCAGTTCTTC.

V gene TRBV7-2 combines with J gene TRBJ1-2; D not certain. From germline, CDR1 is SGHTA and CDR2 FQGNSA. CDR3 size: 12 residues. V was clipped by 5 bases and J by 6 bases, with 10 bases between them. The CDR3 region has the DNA TGTGCCAGCAGCCTCGCAACGGATGGCTACACCTTC. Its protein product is CASSLATDGYTF.

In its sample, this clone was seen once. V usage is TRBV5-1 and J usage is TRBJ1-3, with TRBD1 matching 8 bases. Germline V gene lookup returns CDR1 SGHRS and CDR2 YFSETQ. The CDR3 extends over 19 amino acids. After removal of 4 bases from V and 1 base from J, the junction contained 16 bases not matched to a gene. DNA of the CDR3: TGCGCCAGCAGCGATGACAGGGGCGGCGCGGGGGGATCTGGAAACACCATATATTTT. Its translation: CASSDDRGGAGGSGNTIYF.

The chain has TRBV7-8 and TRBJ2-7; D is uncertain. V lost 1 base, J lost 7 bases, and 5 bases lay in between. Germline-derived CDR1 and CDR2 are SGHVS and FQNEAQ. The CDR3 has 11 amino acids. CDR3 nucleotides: TGTGCCAGCAGCTTAGGTAGGGAGCAGTACTTC. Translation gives CASSLGREQYF.

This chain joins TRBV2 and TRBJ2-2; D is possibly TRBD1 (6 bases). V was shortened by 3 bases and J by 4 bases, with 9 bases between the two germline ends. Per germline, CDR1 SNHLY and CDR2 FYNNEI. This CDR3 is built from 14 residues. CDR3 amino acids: CASSDPGATGELFF. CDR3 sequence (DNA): TGTGCCAGCAGTGACCCAGGGGCCACCGGGGAGCTGTTTTTT. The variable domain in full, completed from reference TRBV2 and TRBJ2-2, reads EPEVTQTPSHQVTQMGQEVILRCVPISNHLYFYWYRQILGQKVEFLVSFYNNEISEKSEIFDDQFSVERPDGSNFTLKIRSTKLEDSAMYFCASSDPGATGELFFGEGSRLTVL.

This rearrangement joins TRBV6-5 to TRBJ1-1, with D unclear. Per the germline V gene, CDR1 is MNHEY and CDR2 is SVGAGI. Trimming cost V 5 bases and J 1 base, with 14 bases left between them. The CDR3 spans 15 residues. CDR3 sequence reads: CASSRAKRQNTEAFF. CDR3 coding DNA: TGTGCCAGCAGTCGCGCGAAGAGGCAGAACACTGAAGCTTTCTTT.

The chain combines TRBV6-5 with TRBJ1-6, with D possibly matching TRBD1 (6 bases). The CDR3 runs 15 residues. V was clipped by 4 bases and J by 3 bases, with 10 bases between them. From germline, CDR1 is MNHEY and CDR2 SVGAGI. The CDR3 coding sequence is TGTGCCAGCAGTTTTGGACAGTACTATAATTCACCCCTCCACTTT. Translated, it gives CASSFGQYYNSPLHF.

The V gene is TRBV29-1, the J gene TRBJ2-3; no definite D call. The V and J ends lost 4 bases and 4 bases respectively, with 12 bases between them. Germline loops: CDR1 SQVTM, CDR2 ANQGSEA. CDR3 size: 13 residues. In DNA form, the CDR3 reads TGCAGCGTTGCATCTCGGGTGGCAGATACGCAGTATTTT. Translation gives CSVASRVADTQYF.

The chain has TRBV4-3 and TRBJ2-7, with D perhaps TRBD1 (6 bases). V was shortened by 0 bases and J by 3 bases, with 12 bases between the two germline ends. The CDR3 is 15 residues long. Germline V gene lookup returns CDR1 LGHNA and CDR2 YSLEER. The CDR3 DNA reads TGCGCCAGCAGCCAAGATTCCAGGGGCAACTACGAGCAGTACTTC. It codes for CASSQDSRGNYEQYF.

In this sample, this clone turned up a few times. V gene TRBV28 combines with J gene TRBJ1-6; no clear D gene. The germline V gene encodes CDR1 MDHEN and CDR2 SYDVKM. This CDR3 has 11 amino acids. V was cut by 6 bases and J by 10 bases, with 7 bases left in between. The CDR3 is CASRSISPLHF. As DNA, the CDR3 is TGTGCCAGCAGGTCTATCTCACCCCTCCACTTT.

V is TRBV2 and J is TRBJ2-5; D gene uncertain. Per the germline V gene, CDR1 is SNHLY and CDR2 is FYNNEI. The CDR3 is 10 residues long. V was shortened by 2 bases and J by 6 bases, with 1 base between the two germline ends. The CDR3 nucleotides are TGTGCCAGCAGTGAAAAGACCCAGTACTTC. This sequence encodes CASSEKTQYF. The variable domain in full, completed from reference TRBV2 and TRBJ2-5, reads EPEVTQTPSHQVTQMGQEVILRCVPISNHLYFYWYRQILGQKVEFLVSFYNNEISEKSEIFDDQFSVERPDGSNFTLKIRSTKLEDSAMYFCASSEKTQYFGPGTRLLVL.

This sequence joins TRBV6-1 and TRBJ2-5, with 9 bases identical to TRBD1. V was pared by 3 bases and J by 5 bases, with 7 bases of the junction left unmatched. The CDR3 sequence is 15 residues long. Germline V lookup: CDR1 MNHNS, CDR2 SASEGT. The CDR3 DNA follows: TGTGCCAGCAGTGATATAAGGACAGGGGCCGAGACCCAGTACTTC. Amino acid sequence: CASSDIRTGAETQYF.

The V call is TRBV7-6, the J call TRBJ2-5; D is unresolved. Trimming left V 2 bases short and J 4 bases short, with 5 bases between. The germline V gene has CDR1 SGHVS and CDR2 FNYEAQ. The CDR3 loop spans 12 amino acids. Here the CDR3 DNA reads TGTGCCAGCAGCTTACCCCGAGAGACCCAGTACTTC. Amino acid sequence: CASSLPRETQYF.

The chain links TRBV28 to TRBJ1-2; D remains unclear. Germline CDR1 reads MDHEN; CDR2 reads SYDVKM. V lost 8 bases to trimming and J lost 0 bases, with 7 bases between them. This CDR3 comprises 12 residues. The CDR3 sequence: CASLTPNYGYTF. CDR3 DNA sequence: TGTGCCAGCCTGACACCTAACTATGGCTACACCTTC.

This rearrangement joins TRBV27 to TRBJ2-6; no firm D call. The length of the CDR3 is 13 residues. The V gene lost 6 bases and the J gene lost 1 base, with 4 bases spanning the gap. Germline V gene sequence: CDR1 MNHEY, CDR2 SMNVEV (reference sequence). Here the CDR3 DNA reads TGTGCCAGCAGGGTTTCTGGGGCCAACGTCCTGACTTTC. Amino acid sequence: CASRVSGANVLTF.

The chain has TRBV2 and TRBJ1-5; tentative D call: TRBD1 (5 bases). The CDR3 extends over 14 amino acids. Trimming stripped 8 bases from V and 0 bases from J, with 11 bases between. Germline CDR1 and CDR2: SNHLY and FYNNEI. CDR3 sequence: CASGGTLSNQPQHF. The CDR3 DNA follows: TGTGCCAGCGGGGGGACGCTTAGCAATCAGCCCCAGCATTTT.